This TCR beta chain appears in the sequencing data of a study of blood T cell repertoires in COVID-19 (dated by TCRdb to between 2020 and 2021). Regarding the research as a whole: Collaborator samples came from the United States, Italy and Spain and covered acute and convalescent phases of COVID-19. The prospective study material was composed of cDNA or gDNA derived from T cells, B-cell-depleted T cells, or PBMCs. The dataset comprised deeply sampled blood TCRbeta repertoires from subjects exposed to, actively infected with, or recovered from COVID-19. The repertoires were released in a freely available public database intended as a resource for research on the immune response to SARS-CoV-2. Samples came from the ongoing ImmuneRACE study (first 160 participants) plus 1,254 subjects from 6 global collaborators. The sample metadata nearly always contained a de-identified subject ID, COVID-19 status, age in years and sex. Where available, HLA class I and class II types were taken from metadata supplied by the sample provider and were not determined by assay-based typing.

TCRbeta CDR3 regions were amplified from genomic DNA by means of the immunoSEQ Assay, a bias-controlled multiplex PCR. The original methods were these. Nucleated cell counts per sample were estimated from amplification of reference gene primers within the assay. Sequence reads were collapsed and filtered to measure the absolute abundance of every unique TCRbeta CDR3 rearrangement. Productive Simpson clonality was computed per sample as the square root of Simpson's diversity index over productive rearrangements. Not all clones reach the TCRdb copy of this immuneACCESS table, which keeps in-frame sequences only. Checked studies attribute under half of the gap to unresolved V genes and leave the rest unexplained. D and trimming were read from the DNA, whereas the V and J calls and clone size are those reported in that table. This sample lists 250,000 to 300,000 clones; roughly 80% were detected once. The ten largest make up about 5% of the sample.

General study outcomes and caveats: How much clinical and demographic metadata was included differed by source and by participant, and the metadata was provided uncurated.

Comment on this clone: Its antigen remains undetermined. No much larger clone is present one base from it, and per-base qualities are unavailable.

CDR1 SGHDN and CDR2 FVKESK were looked up in the germline V gene. V and J are truncated by 1 base and 6 bases respectively, leaving an intervening sequence of 14 bases. Including the terminal cysteine and phenylalanine, the CDR3 comprises 15 residues. Just CDR3 DNA is preserved here, 45 bases in frame from base 1. Participants in the prospective study were enrolled through a virtual design, were aged roughly 18 to 100 years, and lived in 24 United States geographic areas. In the prospective study, participants were assigned to cohorts based on the clinical history participants reported in a screening survey and a study questionnaire. Exposed participants were defined as having been in contact with someone with a PCR-confirmed or clinician-diagnosed COVID-19 case within 2 weeks of study entry. In the prospective study, mobile phlebotomists collected whole blood, serum and a nasopharyngeal or oropharyngeal swab from each participant. Additional blood draws and questionnaires over an approximately 2-month period could optionally be provided by prospective study participants. Before DNA extraction, prospective study blood samples were shipped either frozen or at room temperature.

The rearrangement combines TRBV14 with TRBJ2-3, and perhaps TRBD1 as D gene, on 6 matching bases. The origin of this receptor is a man aged 40-49 years who had been exposed to COVID-19. The sequencing input was PBMCs or T cells enriched from blood (not recorded which). The CDR3 region reads CASSQAGHLRDTQYF. The DNA sequence reads TGTGCCAGCAGCCAAGCGGGACACCTAAGGGATACGCAGTATTTT. Reference TRBV14 and TRBJ2-3 genes cover what lies past the CDR3, so the full variable domain is EAGVTQFPSHSVIEKGQTVTLRCDPISGHDNLYWYRRVMGKEIKFLLHFVKESKQDESGMPNNRFLAERTGGTYSTLKVQPAELEDSGVYFCASSQAGHLRDTQYFGPGTRLTVL.